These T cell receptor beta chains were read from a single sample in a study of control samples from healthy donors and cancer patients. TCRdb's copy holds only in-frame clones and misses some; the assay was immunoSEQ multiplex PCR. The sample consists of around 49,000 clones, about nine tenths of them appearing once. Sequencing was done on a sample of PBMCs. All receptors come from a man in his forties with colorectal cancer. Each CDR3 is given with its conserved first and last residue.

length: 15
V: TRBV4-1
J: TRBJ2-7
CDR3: CASSQGSGSTYEQYF

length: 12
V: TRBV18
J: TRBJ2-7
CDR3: CASSPEAYEQYF

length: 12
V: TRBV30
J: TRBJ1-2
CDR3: CAQGQANYGYTF

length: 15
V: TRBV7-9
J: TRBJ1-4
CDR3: CASSLRGGEDEKLFF

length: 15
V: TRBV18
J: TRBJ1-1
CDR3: CASSPPTGANTEAFF

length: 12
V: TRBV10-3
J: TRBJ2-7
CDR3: CAIRGLDYEQYF

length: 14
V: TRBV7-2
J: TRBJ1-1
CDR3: CASSYRGRGTEAFF

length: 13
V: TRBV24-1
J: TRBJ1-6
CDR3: CATSDRYNSPLHF

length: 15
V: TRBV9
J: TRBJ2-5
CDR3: CASSVEGSSRETQYF

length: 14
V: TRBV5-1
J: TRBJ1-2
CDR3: CASSYQGDAYGYTF

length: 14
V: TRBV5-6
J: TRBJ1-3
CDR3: CASSLAGSGNTIYF

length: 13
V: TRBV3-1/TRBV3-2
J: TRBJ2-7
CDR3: CASSGSRTYEQYF

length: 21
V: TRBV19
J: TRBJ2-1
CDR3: CASSKGGGSGRPEAPYNEQFF

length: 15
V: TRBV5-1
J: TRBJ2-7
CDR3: CASSLMGAEGSEQYF

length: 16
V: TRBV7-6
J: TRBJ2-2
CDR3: CASSLWDRTHTGELFF

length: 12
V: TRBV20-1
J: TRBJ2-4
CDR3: CSASLDSGIQYF

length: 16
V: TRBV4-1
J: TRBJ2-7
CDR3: CASRRGQGGRDYEQYF

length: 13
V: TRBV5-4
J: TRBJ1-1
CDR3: CASSLQGGTEAFF

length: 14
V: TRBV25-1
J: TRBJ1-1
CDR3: CASSEFQGATEAFF

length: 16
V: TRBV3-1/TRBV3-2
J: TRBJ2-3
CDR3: CASSQGTGFATDTQYF

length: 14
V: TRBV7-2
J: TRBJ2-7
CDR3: CASSLFDGAYEQYF

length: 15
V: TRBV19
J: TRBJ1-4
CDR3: CASSIGGGSNEKLFF

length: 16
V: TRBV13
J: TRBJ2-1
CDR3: CASSSRDGRSYNEQFF

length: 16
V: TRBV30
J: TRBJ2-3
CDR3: CAWVPGQRDSTDTQYF

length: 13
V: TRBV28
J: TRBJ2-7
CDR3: CASSLALSYEQYF

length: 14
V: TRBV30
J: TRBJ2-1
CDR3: CAWKRLAGAVEQFF

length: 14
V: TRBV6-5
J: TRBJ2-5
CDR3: CASSRVGYQETQYF

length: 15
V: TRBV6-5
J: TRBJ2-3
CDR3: CASSSLAGGTDTQYF

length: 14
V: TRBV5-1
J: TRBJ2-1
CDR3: CATSREAAPNEQFF

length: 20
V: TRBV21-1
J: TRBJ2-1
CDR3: CASSKGSGQDHFYLYNEQFF

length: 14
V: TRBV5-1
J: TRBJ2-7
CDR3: CASSPAPQTYEQYF

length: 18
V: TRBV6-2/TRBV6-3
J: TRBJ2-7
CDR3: CASSYLLSFTSGFLEQYF

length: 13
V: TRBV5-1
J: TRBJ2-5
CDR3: CASAYPNQETQYF

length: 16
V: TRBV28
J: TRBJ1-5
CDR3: CASSLVAGVSNQPQHF

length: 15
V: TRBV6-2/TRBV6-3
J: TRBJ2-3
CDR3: CASSPRSRSTDTQYF

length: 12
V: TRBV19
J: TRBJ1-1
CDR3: CASSLGRTEAFF

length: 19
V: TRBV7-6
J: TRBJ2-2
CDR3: CASSFPGEGTSPNTGELFF

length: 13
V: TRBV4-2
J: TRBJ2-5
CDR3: CASSQGPRETQYF

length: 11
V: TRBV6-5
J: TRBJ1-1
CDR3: CASRRMAEAFF

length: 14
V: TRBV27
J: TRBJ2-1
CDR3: CASSPRGGNNEQFF

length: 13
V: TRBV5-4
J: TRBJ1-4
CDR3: CASSSGTNEKLFF

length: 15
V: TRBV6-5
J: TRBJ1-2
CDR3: CASSRADRGLYGYTF

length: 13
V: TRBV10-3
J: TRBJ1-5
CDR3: CAIAESSNQPQHF

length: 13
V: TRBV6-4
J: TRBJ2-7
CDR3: CASSTSEGLEQYF

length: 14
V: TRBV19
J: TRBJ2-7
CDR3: CASSAGGASYEQYF

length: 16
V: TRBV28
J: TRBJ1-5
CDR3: CASSLGTELFNQPQHF